This is a list of T cell receptor beta chains from one sample in a study of persistence of HIV-infected CD4 T cells. These receptors lack a known antigen. The assay was immunoSEQ multiplex PCR, and TCRdb's table has in-frame clones only and misses some. The data contain roughly 34,000 clones, approximately 80% of them singletons. This sample comprised CD4+ T cells sorted from PBMCs after approximately 20-hour stimulation, obtained from a patient who received antiretroviral therapy. The receptors were gathered from an adult man with HIV who was CMV-seropositive. The CDR3 runs from the conserved cysteine through the conserved F or W. D genes are given only for firm matches. Clone size, where shown, is once, few, many, or a class for clones that have expanded.

cdr3_length,v_call,d_call,j_call,clone_size,cdr3_nt,cdr3_aa
13,TRBV19,TRBD1,TRBJ2-2,few,TGTGCCACGTCCGGGACAGGGTCCGGGGAGCTGTTTTTT,CATSGTGSGELFF
17,TRBV19,NA,TRBJ2-6,NA,TGTGCCAGTAGTGCCCGGCGGGGAAACTCTGGGGCCAACGTCCTGACTTTC,CASSARRGNSGANVLTF
10,TRBV14,NA,TRBJ2-7,NA,TGTGCCAGCAGCCACTACGAGCAGTACTTC,CASSHYEQYF
14,TRBV30,TRBD2,TRBJ2-7,NA,TGTGCCTGGAATCGGGGGGGAGGGACCTACGAGCAGTACTTC,CAWNRGGGTYEQYF
15,TRBV5-8,NA,TRBJ2-2,NA,TGTGCCAGCAGCTCGGGACCCTGGAACACCGGGGAGCTGTTTTTT,CASSSGPWNTGELFF
14,TRBV7-9,NA,TRBJ2-3,NA,TGTGCCAGCAGCTCCCCCAACGCAGCAGATACGCAGTATTTT,CASSSPNAADTQYF
18,TRBV5-1,TRBD2,TRBJ2-1,NA,TGCGCCACCAACAACCCGGGACTAGCGGGGGGGGAATACAATGAGCAGTTCTTC,CATNNPGLAGGEYNEQFF
17,TRBV15,TRBD1,TRBJ1-3,NA,TGTGCCACCAGCAAAGACAGCGACAGGGTCGTAGGAAACACCATATATTTT,CATSKDSDRVVGNTIYF
15,TRBV18,NA,TRBJ1-1,few,TGTGCCAGCTCACCACGGAGGGGTGTGAACACTGAAGCTTTCTTT,CASSPRRGVNTEAFF
14,TRBV6-5,TRBD1,TRBJ2-2,NA,TGTGCCAGCAGTTCTGGACAGGTGGACGGGGAGCTGTTTTTT,CASSSGQVDGELFF
15,TRBV2,NA,TRBJ1-3,few,TGTGCCAGCAGTGAATGGGGGAGCCCTGGAAACACCATATATTTT,CASSEWGSPGNTIYF
14,TRBV6-2/TRBV6-3,TRBD1,TRBJ1-2,few,TGTGCCAGCAGCCCGGGACAGGGGGACTATGGCTACACCTTC,CASSPGQGDYGYTF
14,TRBV6-5,NA,TRBJ1-1,NA,TGTGCCAGCAGGCTGCGCGGGAGGGAAACTGAAGCTTTCTTT,CASRLRGRETEAFF
16,TRBV6-5,TRBD1,TRBJ2-7,NA,TGTGCCAGCAGTTACTATCAAGGGACAGGGAAATCCGAGCAGTACTTC,CASSYYQGTGKSEQYF
14,TRBV2,NA,TRBJ1-1,NA,TGTGCCAGCACCGGCCGGGAGACGAACACTGAAGCTTTCTTT,CASTGRETNTEAFF
12,TRBV12-3/TRBV12-4,NA,TRBJ1-4,NA,TGTGCCAGCAGTCCCGGGGGAGAAAAACTGTTTTTT,CASSPGGEKLFF
11,TRBV5-5,NA,TRBJ2-7,NA,TGTGCCAGCAGCCAAGCGTGGGAGCAGTACTTC,CASSQAWEQYF
15,TRBV19,TRBD2,TRBJ2-3,NA,TGTGCCAGTAACGGACTAGCGGGGGGCGCAGATACGCAGTATTTT,CASNGLAGGADTQYF
14,TRBV28,NA,TRBJ1-2,NA,TGTGCCAGCAGGGCCGACGACCGACGTTATGGCTACACCTTC,CASRADDRRYGYTF
14,TRBV5-4,TRBD2,TRBJ2-7,NA,TGTGCCAGCAGTGGCGGGGGGGCCTTTCTCGAGCAGTACTTC,CASSGGGAFLEQYF
14,TRBV10-2,NA,TRBJ1-4,once,TGCGCCAGCAGACACGAGGCAACTAATGAAAAACTGTTTTTT,CASRHEATNEKLFF
14,TRBV14,NA,TRBJ1-1,NA,TGTGCCAGCAGCCCGAGAACAGGGTTCACTGAAGCTTTCTTT,CASSPRTGFTEAFF
13,TRBV7-3,NA,TRBJ2-5,NA,TGTGCCAGCAGCTTAAGGGGGCAAGAGACCCAGTACTTC,CASSLRGQETQYF
15,TRBV6-2/TRBV6-3,NA,TRBJ2-4,NA,TGTGCCAGCAGTTTGACAGGCACCCCCGGAAACATTCAGTACTTC,CASSLTGTPGNIQYF
13,TRBV30,NA,TRBJ1-1,NA,TGTGCCTGGAGAGACCGCCGGCGGACTGAAGCTTTCTTT,CAWRDRRRTEAFF
17,TRBV7-2,TRBD1,TRBJ2-3,NA,TGTGCCAGCAGCGCCACTGGCGGACAGGGCAGGATGAATACGCAGTATTTT,CASSATGGQGRMNTQYF
14,TRBV6-5,TRBD1,TRBJ2-2,NA,TGTGCCAGCACCTGGGACAGGAACACCGGGGAGCTGTTTTTT,CASTWDRNTGELFF
18,TRBV18,NA,TRBJ2-1,NA,TGTGCCAGCTCACAGGAGGGTACTAAACTCACTTTTCGGAATGAGCAGTTCTTC,CASSQEGTKLTFRNEQFF
12,TRBV18,NA,TRBJ1-1,NA,TGTGCCAGCTCACCCCCCGGGACTGAAGCTTTCTTT,CASSPPGTEAFF
15,TRBV5-6,NA,TRBJ2-1,once,TGTGCCAGCAGCCCGGGTAGGGGCTCCTACAATGAGCAGTTCTTC,CASSPGRGSYNEQFF
15,TRBV7-2,TRBD1,TRBJ1-1,NA,TGTGCCAGCAGCTTAGTGGGGACAGCCGGCACTGAAGCTTTCTTT,CASSLVGTAGTEAFF
14,TRBV5-1,NA,TRBJ2-2,NA,TGCGCCAGCAGCTCAGGGGCCGACACCGGGGAGCTGTTTTTT,CASSSGADTGELFF
16,TRBV15,TRBD1,TRBJ2-7,few,TGTGCCACCAGCAGAGGTGGGGGACAGGCGTCCTACGAGCAGTACTTC,CATSRGGGQASYEQYF
14,TRBV6-2/TRBV6-3,NA,TRBJ1-1,once,TGTGCCAGCAGTTACTTGGGAGGAGGTACTGAAGCTTTCTTT,CASSYLGGGTEAFF
14,TRBV30,TRBD1,TRBJ1-3,once,TGTGCCTGGAGACAGGGGAGCTCTGGAAACACCATATATTTT,CAWRQGSSGNTIYF
18,TRBV19,NA,TRBJ2-2,NA,TGTGCCAGTAGTATTTTGTCGCTTTTAGGACAGACCACCGGGGAGCTGTTTTTT,CASSILSLLGQTTGELFF
15,TRBV9,NA,TRBJ1-1,NA,TGTGCCAGCAGCGTAGAGGGCTCACTCCCCACTGAAGCTTTCTTT,CASSVEGSLPTEAFF
13,TRBV14,NA,TRBJ2-2,medium-sized,TGTGCCAGCAGCCTCCAGTCTACCGGGGAGCTGTTTTTT,CASSLQSTGELFF
13,TRBV12-5,NA,TRBJ2-1,NA,TGTGCTAGTGGTCCAGGAGGAGGAAATGAGCAGTTCTTC,CASGPGGGNEQFF
12,TRBV29-1,NA,TRBJ1-1,NA,TGCAGCGTTGAAGGGGGGGGACTGTGGGCTTTCTTT,CSVEGGGLWAFF
14,TRBV3-1/TRBV3-2,TRBD2,TRBJ2-7,NA,TGTGCCAGCAGCCCGATAGCGGGTAAGAGCGAGCAGTACTTC,CASSPIAGKSEQYF
17,TRBV27,NA,TRBJ2-3,NA,TGTGCCAGCAGTTCTACCATCTCCGGGCGCTGGACAGATACGCAGTATTTT,CASSSTISGRWTDTQYF
14,TRBV18,TRBD2,TRBJ2-1,NA,TGTGCCAGCTCATACACTAGCGGTTACAATGAGCAGTTCTTC,CASSYTSGYNEQFF